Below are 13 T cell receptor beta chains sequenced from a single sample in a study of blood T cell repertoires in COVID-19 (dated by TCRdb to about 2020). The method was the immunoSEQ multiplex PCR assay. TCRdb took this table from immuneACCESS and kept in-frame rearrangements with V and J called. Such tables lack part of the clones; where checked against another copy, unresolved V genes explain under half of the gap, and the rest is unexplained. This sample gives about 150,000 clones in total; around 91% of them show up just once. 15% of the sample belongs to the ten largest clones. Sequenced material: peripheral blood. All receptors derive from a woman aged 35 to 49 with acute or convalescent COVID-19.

CDR3 bases: TGCGCCAGCAGCCAAGGTCCTCGGGACAGGGGGCTCCCGAACACTGAAGCTTTCTTT. This gives the protein CASSQGPRDRGLPNTEAFF. The V call is TRBV4-1, the J call TRBJ1-1; 12 bases are a match to TRBD1. Germline CDR1 and CDR2: MGHRA and YSYEKL. Trimming cost V 1 base and J 1 base; bases outside gene matches: 10. The CDR3 sequence is 19 residues long.

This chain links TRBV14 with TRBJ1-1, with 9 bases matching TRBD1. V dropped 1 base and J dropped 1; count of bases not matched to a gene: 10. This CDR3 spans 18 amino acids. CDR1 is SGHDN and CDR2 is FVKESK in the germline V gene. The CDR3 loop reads CASSQVGDRAFKNTEAFF. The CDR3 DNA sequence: TGTGCCAGCAGCCAAGTAGGGGACAGGGCTTTTAAGAACACTGAAGCTTTCTTT.

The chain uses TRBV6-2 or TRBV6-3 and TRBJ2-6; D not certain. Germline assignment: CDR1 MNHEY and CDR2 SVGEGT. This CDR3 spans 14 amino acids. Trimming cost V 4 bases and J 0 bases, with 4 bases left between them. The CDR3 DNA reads TGTGCCAGCAGTTTCAGCTCTGGGGCCAACGTCCTGACTTTC. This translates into CASSFSSGANVLTF.

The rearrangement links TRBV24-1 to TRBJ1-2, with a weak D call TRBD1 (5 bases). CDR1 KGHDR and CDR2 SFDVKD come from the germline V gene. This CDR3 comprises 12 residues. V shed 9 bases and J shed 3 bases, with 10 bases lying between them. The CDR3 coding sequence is TGTGCCACCCGGGGGGAGGACTATGGCTACACCTTC. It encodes CATRGEDYGYTF.

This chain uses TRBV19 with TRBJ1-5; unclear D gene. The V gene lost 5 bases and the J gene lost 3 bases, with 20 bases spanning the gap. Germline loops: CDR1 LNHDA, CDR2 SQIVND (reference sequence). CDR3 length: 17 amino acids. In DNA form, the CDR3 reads TGTGCCAGTAGTCCTCGAGTTGGGCCAGTAATCAATCAGCCCCAGCATTTT. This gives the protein CASSPRVGPVINQPQHF. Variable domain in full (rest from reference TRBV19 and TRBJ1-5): DGGITQSPKYLFRKEGQNVTLSCEQNLNHDAMYWYRQDPGQGLRLIYYSQIVNDFQKGDIAEGYSVSREKKESFPLTVTSAQKNPTAFYLCASSPRVGPVINQPQHFGDGTRLSIL.

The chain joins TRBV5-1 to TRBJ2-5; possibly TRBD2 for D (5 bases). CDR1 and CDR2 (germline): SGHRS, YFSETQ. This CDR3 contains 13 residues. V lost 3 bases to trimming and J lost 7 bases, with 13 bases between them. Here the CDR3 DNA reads TGCGCCAGCAGCTCTAGGGAACGGGGGACCCAGTACTTC. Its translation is CASSSRERGTQYF.

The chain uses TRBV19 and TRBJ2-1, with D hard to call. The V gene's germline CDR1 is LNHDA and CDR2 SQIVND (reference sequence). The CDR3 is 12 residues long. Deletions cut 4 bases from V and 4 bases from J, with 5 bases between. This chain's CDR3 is CASSTQYNEQFF. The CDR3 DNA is TGTGCCAGTAGTACCCAGTACAATGAGCAGTTCTTC. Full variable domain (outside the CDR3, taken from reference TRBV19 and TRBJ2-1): DGGITQSPKYLFRKEGQNVTLSCEQNLNHDAMYWYRQDPGQGLRLIYYSQIVNDFQKGDIAEGYSVSREKKESFPLTVTSAQKNPTAFYLCASSTQYNEQFFGPGTRLTVL.

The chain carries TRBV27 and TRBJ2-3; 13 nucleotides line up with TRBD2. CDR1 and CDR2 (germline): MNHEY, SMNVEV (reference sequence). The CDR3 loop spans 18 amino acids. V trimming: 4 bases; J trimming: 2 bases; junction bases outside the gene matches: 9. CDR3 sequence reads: CASSSLRLAGGLTDTQYF. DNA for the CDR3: TGTGCCAGCAGTTCCCTAAGACTAGCGGGGGGCCTCACAGATACGCAGTATTTT.

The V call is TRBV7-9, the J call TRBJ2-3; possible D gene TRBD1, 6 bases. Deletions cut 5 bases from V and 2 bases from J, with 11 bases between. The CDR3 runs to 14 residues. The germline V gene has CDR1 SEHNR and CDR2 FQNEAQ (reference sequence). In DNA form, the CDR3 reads TGTGCCAGCAGCCCTGGGGGCCCCACAGATACGCAGTATTTT. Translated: CASSPGGPTDTQYF. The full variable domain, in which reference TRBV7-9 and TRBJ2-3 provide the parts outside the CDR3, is DTGVSQNPRHKITKRGQNVTFRCDPISEHNRLYWYRQTLGQGPEFLTYFQNEAQLEKSRLLSDRFSAERPKGSFSTLEIQRTEQGDSAMYLCASSPGGPTDTQYFGPGTRLTVL.

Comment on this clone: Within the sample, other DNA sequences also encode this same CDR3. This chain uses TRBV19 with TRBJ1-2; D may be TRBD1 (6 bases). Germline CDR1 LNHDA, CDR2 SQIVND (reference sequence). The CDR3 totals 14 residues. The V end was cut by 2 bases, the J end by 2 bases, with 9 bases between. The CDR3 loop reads CASSILQGNYGYTF. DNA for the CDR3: TGTGCCAGTAGTATACTACAGGGAAACTATGGCTACACCTTC.

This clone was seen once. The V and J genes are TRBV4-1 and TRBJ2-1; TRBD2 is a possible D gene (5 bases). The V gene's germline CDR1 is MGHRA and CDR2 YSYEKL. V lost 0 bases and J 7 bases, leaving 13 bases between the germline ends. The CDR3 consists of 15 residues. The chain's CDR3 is CASSQDPGDENEQFF. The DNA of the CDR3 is TGCGCCAGCAGCCAAGATCCCGGGGATGAAAATGAGCAGTTCTTC.

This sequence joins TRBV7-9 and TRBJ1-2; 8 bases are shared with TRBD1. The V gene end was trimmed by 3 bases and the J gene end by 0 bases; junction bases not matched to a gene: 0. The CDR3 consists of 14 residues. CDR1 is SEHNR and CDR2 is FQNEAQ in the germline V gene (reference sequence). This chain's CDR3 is CASSLDRANYGYTF. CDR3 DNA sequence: TGTGCCAGCAGCTTGGACAGGGCTAACTATGGCTACACCTTC.

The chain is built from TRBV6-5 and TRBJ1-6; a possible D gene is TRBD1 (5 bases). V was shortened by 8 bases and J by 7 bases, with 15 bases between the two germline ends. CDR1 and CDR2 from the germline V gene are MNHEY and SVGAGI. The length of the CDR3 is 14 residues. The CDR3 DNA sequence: TGTGCCAGCGGAACGACAGCATCGAATTCACCCCTCCACTTT. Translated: CASGTTASNSPLHF.